This T cell receptor beta chain was documented in a study of T-cell reconstitution after alpha-beta-depleted transplantation in children. The authors prepared the TCRbeta library with unique molecular identifiers. TCRdb reanalysed the PCR reads using MiXCR and keeps one entry per CDR3 protein. The table shows about 6,200 distinct CDR3 sequences, with roughly 14% occurring only once. The germline CDR1 and CDR2 sequences are SQVTM and ANQGSEA. This CDR3 comprises 13 residues. V was pared by 6 bases and J by 4 bases, with 15 bases between. Regarding the study as a whole: Day-60 TCRbeta diversity that was high in some patients was derived from surviving recipient T cells and thymic progenitors. About two months after transplant, alpha-beta T cells reportedly came from several hundred expanded graft clones.

This clonotype is classed as medium-sized (0.01 to 0.1%). The antigen is not known. The chain carries TRBV29-1 and TRBJ2-5; TRBD2 might be the D (6 bases). Sequencing used PBMCs, obtained before TCRalphabeta/CD19-depleted stem cell transplant. The receptor was derived from a boy between 5 and 17 years old with acute lymphoblastic leukemia, due to receive a stem cell transplant. The CDR3 bases are TGCAGCGTCAAGCCGGGAGATTTAGAGACCCAGTACTTC. Its protein product is CSVKPGDLETQYF.